The 2 T cell receptor beta chains below were found in one sample sequenced in a study of blood T cell repertoires in COVID-19. The method was immunoSEQ multiplex PCR; TCRdb's version includes in-frame clones alone and lacks a portion of them. The sample has 350,000 to 550,000 clones, 87% seen once. Material: PBMCs or T cells enriched from blood (not recorded which). These receptors were collected from a woman in her late teens or twenties with acute COVID-19.

With respect to this clone: A much bigger clone sits one base away, suggesting this may be a read error. This chain links TRBV27 with TRBJ2-7, with 8 bases lining up with TRBD1. Germline assignment: CDR1 MNHEY and CDR2 SMNVEV (reference sequence). V was pared by 5 bases and J by 0 bases, with 0 bases of the junction left unmatched. CDR3 length: 13 amino acids. CDR3: CASSGTGSYEQYF. DNA of the CDR3: TGTGCCAGCAGTGGGACAGGCTCCTACGAGCAGTACTTC.

The chain joins TRBV5-8 to TRBJ2-7; maybe TRBD1 (6 bases). The V gene's germline CDR1 is SGHTS and CDR2 YDEGEE. CDR3 length: 14 residues. Between the trimmed V and J ends, which lost 0 bases and 2 bases, there was a span of 9 bases. CDR3 sequence (DNA): TGTGCCAGCAGCTTGGCCAAGGGGGCCTACGAGCAGTACTTC. Encoded protein: CASSLAKGAYEQYF.